The T cell receptor beta chain described here comes from a study of blood T cell repertoires in COVID-19 (TCRdb year 2020). About the investigation overall: Samples from collaborators originated in the United States, Italy and Spain and spanned both the acute and convalescent phases of COVID-19. The material from the prospective study consisted of cDNA or gDNA derived from T cells, B-cell-depleted T cells, or PBMCs. The dataset comprised deeply sampled blood TCRbeta repertoires from subjects exposed to, actively infected with, or recovered from COVID-19. The repertoires were made available in a free public database intended to serve as a resource for research on the immune response to SARS-CoV-2. The samples were drawn from two sources: the first 160 participants of the ongoing ImmuneRACE study, and about 1,300 subjects contributed by 6 global collaborators. Nearly every sample came with metadata listing a de-identified subject ID, COVID-19 status, age in years and sex. Where available, HLA class I and class II types were obtained from metadata supplied by the sample provider rather than from assay-based typing. Broad study findings and their caveats: How much clinical and demographic metadata was included differed by source and by participant, and the metadata was provided uncurated.

TCRbeta CDR3 regions were amplified from genomic DNA by means of the immunoSEQ Assay, a bias-controlled multiplex PCR. In the paper's pipeline: The number of nucleated cells in each sample was estimated by amplification of reference gene primers within the assay. Sequence reads were collapsed and filtered to measure the absolute abundance of every unique TCRbeta CDR3 rearrangement. For each sample, productive Simpson clonality was calculated as the square root of Simpson's diversity index across productive rearrangements. Entries here come from immuneACCESS through TCRdb and include only in-frame sequences with V and J called. Some clones fail to appear in such tables; in the studies checked, an unresolved V gene covers under half of the shortfall, and the cause of the remainder is unknown. The V and J calls and clone size are taken from that table; D and trimming were inferred from the DNA. For this sample the table gives fewer than 300,000 clones, of which about 89% were detected only once. The ten largest clones add up to around 2.2% of the sample.

This clone was counted a single time. No cognate antigen has been identified for it. Base qualities are missing; no much larger clone stands one base away. At one collaborating source in Seattle, patients were enrolled during active infection and were followed longitudinally through the course of disease. Each collaborating institution followed its own protocols to collect whole blood in K2EDTA tubes. For TCRbeta analysis, collaborators shipped samples as frozen whole blood, isolated PBMCs, or DNA extracted from either of those sample types. Deletion took 0 bases off V and 0 bases off J, with a span of 15 bases between the germline ends. The CDR3 covers 18 residues, taking in both the cysteine and the phenylalanine. Just the 54-base CDR3 DNA is kept, in frame starting at base 1. Sequences MNHNS (CDR1) and SASEGT (CDR2) are obtained from the germline V gene.

The sequence came from a woman aged 25 to 45 with COVID-19, enrolled during active disease. Source material: peripheral blood. Here the chain combines TRBV6-1 and TRBJ2-1; TRBD2 is possibly the D segment (5 matching bases). The CDR3 corresponds to CASSEALRRFPSYNEQFF. The nucleotide sequence is TGTGCCAGCAGTGAAGCGCTCCGGAGGTTCCCCTCCTACAATGAGCAGTTCTTC.